This T cell receptor (beta chain) was obtained from a study of shared clonotypes between healthy human individuals (dated by TCRdb to 2018 to 2020). Background on the whole study: A few men and a couple of women, aged 18 to 49 years, made up the cohort. Blood TCR repertoires of about 5 healthy adults were deeply sequenced to estimate repertoire size and the extent of clonotype sharing between individuals. To increase sequencing depth and limit assay-specific biases, different laboratories used diverse techniques to prepare libraries and sequence TCR repertoires. Leukapheresis yielded between about 0.94 and 9 billion PBMCs per donor. For each donor, three plates each were used for CD4 naive and CD4 memory, two plates were used for CD8 naive, and one plate was used for CD8 memory.

Using the deep immunoSEQ assay, TCR CDR3 regions were amplified from genomic DNA by multiplex PCR. Extracted genomic DNA from each cell subset was distributed evenly across all wells of several immunoSEQ 96-well plates, and each plate was treated as a replicate. For sorted subsets, approximately 190 ng genomic DNA, equal to tens of thousands of T cell genomes, was loaded into each replicate PCR. Purified libraries were measured with a Qubit 3.0 fluorometer, size-checked on a Bioanalyzer 2100, and measured again with the KAPA Library Quantification kit. Each immunoSEQ 96-well plate was sequenced on its own single-read 150-cycle Illumina NextSeq 550 flow cell. The paper's processing steps were these. Because the immunoSEQ output included only junctional sequences and no quality scores, the filtering could not be the same as the filtering used for full-length reads. Sequences were annotated with PyIR, a Python wrapper for IgBLAST v1.9, using IMGT germline references to assign V/J genes and CDR3. Reads were filtered out if the reads had weak V/J assignments (E-value above 1e-6), no CDR3, stop codons, out-of-frame junctions, or ambiguous translated residues. V3J clonotypes were defined as sequences sharing the same inferred V gene, J gene, and CDR3 amino acid sequence. To compute the percentage overlap between repertoires, the number of shared unique clonotypes was divided by the size of the smaller repertoire. Richness of each repertoire was evaluated using RTK rarefaction, the Chao1 estimator, and Recon v2.1 estimates of unobserved clonotypes. Generation probabilities for all TCRbeta clonotypes obtained by the gDNA method from several donors were computed using OLGA. TCRdb stores this immuneACCESS table with in-frame sequences only. Part of the clones is absent; in the studies checked, under half of the shortfall reflects unresolved V genes, and no reason is known for the rest. V, J and clone size were drawn from that table, and D and trimming were deduced from the DNA. The sample table contains under 700,000 clones; only one count was recorded for approximately 95% of them. Clones ranked in the top ten supply approximately 0.11% of the sample.

Broad study findings and their caveats: Roughly 5% of naive CD4, 3% to 4% of naive CD8, 2.3% of memory CD4, and over 0.35% of memory CD8 clonotypes were shared across a few donors. Because the study included only a small number of donors, the genetic and exposure-history diversity represented was limited. Compared with non-shared clonotypes, clonotypes shared by all four sorted-subset donors had higher generation probabilities. Incomplete sequencing was indicated by rarefaction of sorted-subset datasets, despite the large sequencing depth. Pairwise subsampling indicated that sequencing depth was expected to affect the degree of clonotype sharing among donors. Larger estimated clonotype richness was generally found for naive subsets than for memory subsets. Sampling was restricted to blood, and TCR repertoires in tissues likely differ from the TCR repertoires found in blood.

Via the germline V gene (reference sequence), CDR1 is GTSNPN and CDR2 SVGIG. The CDR3 goes from the cysteine to the phenylalanine over 13 residues. The read is trimmed to its CDR3 DNA, 39 bases read in frame from base 1. The junction carries 12 bases between V and J, which are trimmed by 2 bases and 4 bases respectively. For the CD8 naive samples, CD45RO-negative cells were positively selected for CCR7, yielding a CD45RA+CCR7+ population from which TemRA cells were excluded. Donors were healthy HIV-negative adults with no recently reported acute infections or vaccinations. Only Caucasian adults living in Nashville, Tennessee, USA were represented among the donors. Blood was collected by leukapheresis, and PBMCs were isolated by Ficoll-Histopaque density gradient centrifugation and then cryopreserved in liquid nitrogen vapor phase. Analytical flow cytometry was used to check the purity and quantity of every magnetically sorted T cell population. Genomic DNA was isolated from each sorted fraction and quantified by UV absorbance on a Nanodrop 2000c.

About this clone itself: The specificity of this receptor is unknown. Base-call qualities are not available, and no considerably larger clone is one nucleotide away.

The chain is encoded by TRBV30 joined to TRBJ2-7; TRBD2 is a possible D gene, resting on 6 matching bases. The sequence was collected from a woman aged 25 to 39 in good health. The sample taken for sequencing was naive CD8+ T cells sorted from blood. The sample's cell subset or site label, in plain terms: CD45RA+CCR7+. The CDR3 corresponds to CAWSLRERYEQYF. The DNA is as follows: TGTGCCTGGAGTTTACGGGAGCGTTACGAGCAGTACTTC.